The T cell receptor (beta chain) under discussion was sequenced for a study of blood T cell repertoires in COVID-19. Whole-study context: Donors in the United States, Italy and Spain gave samples during acute or convalescent COVID-19. Sources were T cells, B-cell-depleted T cells, or PBMCs; the material itself was cDNA or gDNA.

Per the original data handling: Estimated nucleated cell counts came from reference gene primer amplification. Profiling relied on immunoSEQ multiplex PCR, and the TCRdb table lists in-frame clones only, not all of them. That table is the source of V, J and clone size, and D and trimming were worked out from the DNA. The sample carries about 140,000 clones, around four fifths recorded once. Germline V gene lookup returns CDR1 SGHTA and CDR2 FQGTGA. The ends lost 3 bases at V and 0 bases at J; junction bases unmatched: 1. This CDR3 region has 15 residues. J is TRBJ2-1 and V is TRBV7-3, with TRBD1 identical over 8 bases. The sequence was collected from a woman older than 75 with acute or convalescent COVID-19. The sequencing input was peripheral blood. DNA of the CDR3: TGTGCCAGCAGCTTGGACAGGGACTCCTACAATGAGCAGTTCTTC. Translation: CASSLDRDSYNEQFF.